This is a list of T cell receptor beta chains from one sample in a study of blood T cell repertoires in COVID-19. TCRdb's copy holds only in-frame clones and misses some; the assay was immunoSEQ multiplex PCR. This table holds 200,000 to 300,000 clones, roughly 83% found once. The sequenced sample was peripheral blood. The receptor set was obtained from a woman aged 80 or over with COVID-19, enrolled during active disease. Both conserved end residues are part of each CDR3. D genes are given only for firm matches. Not all rows give a size; the values are once, few, many and, for expanded clones, a class.

d_call,clone_size,v_call,j_call,cdr3_length,cdr3_aa,cdr3_nt
.,.,TRBV19,TRBJ2-2,15,CASSIGSRNTGELFF,TGTGCCAGTAGTATAGGATCTAGGAACACCGGGGAGCTGTTTTTT
.,once,TRBV28,TRBJ1-3,12,CASRTVGNTIYF,TGTGCCAGTCGTACGGTTGGAAACACCATATATTTT
TRBD1,once,TRBV5-6,TRBJ1-1,15,CASSRRQTGVTEAFF,TGTGCCAGCAGCCGTCGGCAGACAGGGGTTACTGAAGCTTTCTTT
.,.,TRBV6-1,TRBJ1-3,16,CASSEAQRRGGNTIYF,TGTGCCAGCAGTGAAGCTCAACGGAGGGGTGGAAACACCATATATTTT
TRBD2,.,TRBV6-2/TRBV6-3,TRBJ2-5,15,CASSVFGTSGGAWYF,TGTGCCAGCAGTGTCTTCGGGACTAGCGGGGGCGCATGGTACTTC
.,.,TRBV19,TRBJ1-5,15,CASKVGSRGNQPQHF,TGTGCCAGTAAAGTTGGGTCCAGGGGTAATCAGCCCCAGCATTTT
.,.,TRBV7-2,TRBJ2-5,15,CASSSPRDIRETQYF,TGTGCCAGCAGCTCACCTAGGGACATTCGGGAGACCCAGTACTTC
.,.,TRBV15,TRBJ1-5,15,CATSRGQQNNQPQHF,TGTGCCACCAGCAGAGGTCAACAGAACAATCAGCCCCAGCATTTT
.,.,TRBV6-1,TRBJ1-5,15,CASSEQTKGLQPQHF,TGTGCCAGCAGTGAACAGACCAAGGGACTTCAGCCCCAGCATTTT
.,.,TRBV9,TRBJ1-2,14,CASSHLWGQGGYTF,TGTGCCAGCAGCCATCTGTGGGGGCAGGGTGGCTACACCTTC
TRBD1,.,TRBV5-1,TRBJ2-7,16,CASSLGTGTGNYEQYF,TGCGCCAGCAGCTTGGGTACCGGGACAGGGAACTACGAGCAGTACTTC
TRBD1,.,TRBV6-6,TRBJ1-3,16,CASSSQGQGSGNTIYF,TGTGCCAGCAGTAGCCAAGGACAGGGCTCTGGAAACACCATATATTTT
TRBD1,.,TRBV7-2,TRBJ2-5,15,CASSLVGQGTETQYF,TGTGCCAGCAGCTTAGTAGGACAGGGGACAGAGACCCAGTACTTC
TRBD2,.,TRBV3-1/TRBV3-2,TRBJ2-2,16,CASSRVGRGYTGELFF,TGTGCCAGCAGCCGAGTCGGGCGGGGGTACACCGGGGAGCTGTTTTTT
TRBD2,once,TRBV28,TRBJ2-1,14,CASSLAGGYNEQFF,TGTGCCAGCAGCTTAGCGGGGGGTTACAATGAGCAGTTCTTC
.,.,TRBV2,TRBJ2-7,13,CASSGGLTYEQYF,TGTGCCAGCAGTGGAGGACTTACCTACGAGCAGTACTTC
TRBD1,.,TRBV30,TRBJ1-2,12,CAWRKGQNGYTF,TGTGCCTGGCGTAAGGGACAGAACGGCTACACCTTC
.,.,TRBV21-1,TRBJ2-7,14,CASEGGGRLYEQYF,TGTGCCAGCGAGGGAGGAGGGAGGCTCTACGAGCAGTACTTC
.,.,TRBV6-6,TRBJ1-1,16,CASSHGISVMNTEAFF,TGTGCCAGCAGTCACGGGATTAGCGTCATGAACACTGAAGCTTTCTTT
.,.,TRBV5-1,TRBJ2-3,14,CASSLGQFRVSQYF,TGCGCCAGCAGCTTGGGACAGTTTCGGGTGTCGCAGTATTTT
TRBD1,.,TRBV5-6,TRBJ1-2,14,CASSRQGENYGYTF,TGTGCCAGCAGCCGACAGGGAGAAAACTATGGCTACACCTTC
TRBD1,.,TRBV9,TRBJ1-6,15,CASSVGDRLASPLHF,TGTGCCAGCAGCGTAGGGGACAGGCTGGCCTCACCCCTCCACTTT
TRBD1,.,TRBV7-8,TRBJ1-2,15,CASSLADRVRDGYTF,TGTGCCAGCAGCTTAGCGGACAGGGTACGGGATGGCTACACCTTC
.,.,TRBV5-1,TRBJ1-6,14,CASSSQGHNSPLHF,TGCGCCAGCAGCTCGCAGGGGCATAATTCACCCCTCCACTTT
TRBD1,.,TRBV7-2,TRBJ1-1,14,CASSPRTGRTEAFF,TGTGCCAGCAGCCCTCGGACAGGGCGCACTGAAGCTTTCTTT
.,once,TRBV21-1,TRBJ1-1,15,CASSKEYRAPNGAFF,TGTGCCAGCAGCAAAGAATACAGGGCCCCTAATGGGGCTTTCTTT
.,.,TRBV30,TRBJ1-5,15,CAWSVPRGPYQPQHF,TGTGCCTGGAGTGTACCCCGCGGCCCTTACCAGCCCCAGCATTTT
TRBD1,.,TRBV30,TRBJ1-2,14,CAWSPGGGGYGYTF,TGTGCCTGGAGTCCAGGGGGAGGAGGCTATGGCTACACCTTC
.,.,TRBV9,TRBJ1-3,16,CASSVVAGNPGNTIYF,TGTGCCAGCAGCGTAGTAGCAGGGAATCCTGGAAACACCATATATTTT
TRBD2,.,TRBV20-1,TRBJ2-3,18,CSASNWGMRGGITDTQYF,TGCAGTGCTAGTAATTGGGGGATGCGGGGGGGCATTACAGATACGCAGTATTTT
.,.,TRBV28,TRBJ2-5,15,CASSRGTVGEETQYF,TGTGCCAGCAGCCGCGGGACAGTGGGAGAAGAGACCCAGTACTTC
.,.,TRBV20-1,TRBJ1-2,11,CSARDLDGYTF,TGCAGTGCTAGAGATCTTGATGGCTACACCTTC
.,once,TRBV21-1,TRBJ1-4,15,CASSMGQGWNEKLFF,TGTGCCAGCAGCATGGGACAGGGGTGGAATGAAAAACTGTTTTTT
TRBD1,few,TRBV2,TRBJ1-6,13,CASSEGDSPTLHF,TGTGCCAGCAGTGAAGGGGACAGTCCGACCCTCCACTTT
TRBD1,.,TRBV28,TRBJ2-7,13,CASSDRGRDEQYF,TGTGCCAGCAGCGACAGGGGGCGCGACGAGCAGTACTTC
.,few,TRBV3-1/TRBV3-2,TRBJ1-1,13,CASSIGANTEAFF,TGTGCCAGCAGCATAGGAGCAAACACTGAAGCTTTCTTT
TRBD1,.,TRBV7-9,TRBJ1-4,16,CASSLDPGQENEKLFF,TGTGCCAGCAGCTTAGATCCGGGACAGGAAAATGAAAAACTGTTTTTT
TRBD1,once,TRBV9,TRBJ1-1,14,CASSRQGANTEAFF,TGTGCCAGCAGCAGACAGGGGGCCAACACTGAAGCTTTCTTT
TRBD2,.,TRBV29-1,TRBJ2-1,14,CSVEGGRGVDEQFF,TGCAGCGTTGAAGGCGGGAGGGGCGTCGATGAGCAGTTCTTC
.,.,TRBV28,TRBJ2-5,12,CASGGASGAQYF,TGTGCCAGCGGTGGGGCCTCAGGGGCCCAGTACTTC
TRBD2,.,TRBV30,TRBJ2-1,14,CAWSVGGGANEQFF,TGTGCCTGGAGTGTTGGCGGGGGGGCCAATGAGCAGTTCTTC